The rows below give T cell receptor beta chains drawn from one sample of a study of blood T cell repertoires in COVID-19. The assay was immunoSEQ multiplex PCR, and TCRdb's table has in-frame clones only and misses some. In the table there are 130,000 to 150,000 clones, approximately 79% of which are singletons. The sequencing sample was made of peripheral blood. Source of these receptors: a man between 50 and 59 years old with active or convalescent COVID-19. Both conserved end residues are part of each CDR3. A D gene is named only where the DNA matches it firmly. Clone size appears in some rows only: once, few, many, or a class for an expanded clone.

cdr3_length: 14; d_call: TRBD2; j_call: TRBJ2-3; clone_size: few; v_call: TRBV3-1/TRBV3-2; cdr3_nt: TGTGCCAGCAGCCAAACGCGGGGGGGGTGGACGCAGTATTTT; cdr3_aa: CASSQTRGGWTQYF
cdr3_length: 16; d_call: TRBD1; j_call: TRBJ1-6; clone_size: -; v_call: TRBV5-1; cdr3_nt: TGCGCCAGCAGCTTGGATGGGTCAGGGGGCAATTCACCCCTCCACTTT; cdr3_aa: CASSLDGSGGNSPLHF
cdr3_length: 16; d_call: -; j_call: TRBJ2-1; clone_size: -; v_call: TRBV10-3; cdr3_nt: TGTGCCATCAGTGAGCCCAGCGGGTCGGCGGGTGATGAGCAGTTCTTC; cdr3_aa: CAISEPSGSAGDEQFF
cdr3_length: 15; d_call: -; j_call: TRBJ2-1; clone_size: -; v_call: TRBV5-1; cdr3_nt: TGCGCCAGCAGCTTGGAGGACAACTGGCAAAATGAGCAGTTCTTC; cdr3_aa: CASSLEDNWQNEQFF
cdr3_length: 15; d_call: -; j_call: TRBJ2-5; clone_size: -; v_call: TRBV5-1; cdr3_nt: TGCGCCAGCAGCCCGACAGTAGGGCTCCAGGAGACCCAGTACTTC; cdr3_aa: CASSPTVGLQETQYF
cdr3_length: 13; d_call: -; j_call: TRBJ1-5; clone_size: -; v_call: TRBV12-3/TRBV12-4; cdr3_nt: TGTGCCAGCAGGTTCCATAGCAATCAGCCCCAGCATTTT; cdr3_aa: CASRFHSNQPQHF
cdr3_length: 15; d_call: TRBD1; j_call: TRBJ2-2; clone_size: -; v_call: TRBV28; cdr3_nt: TGTGCCAGCAGCCGCGGGACAGGGAACAGCGGGGAGCTGTTTTTT; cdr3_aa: CASSRGTGNSGELFF
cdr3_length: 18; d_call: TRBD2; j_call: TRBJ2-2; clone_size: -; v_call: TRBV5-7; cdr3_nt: TGTGCCAGCAGCTTGATTTCGGGAGGTCCCGATACCACCGGGGAGCTGTTTTTT; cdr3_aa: CASSLISGGPDTTGELFF
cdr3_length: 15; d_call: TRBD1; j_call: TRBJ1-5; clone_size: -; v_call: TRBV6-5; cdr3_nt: TGTGCCAGCAGTTACGGGACAGGTGGCAATCAGCCCCAGCATTTT; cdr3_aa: CASSYGTGGNQPQHF
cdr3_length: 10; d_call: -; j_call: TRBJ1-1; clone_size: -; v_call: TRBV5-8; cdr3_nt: TGTGCCAGCTGGGCCGGTGAAGCTTTCTTT; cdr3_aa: CASWAGEAFF
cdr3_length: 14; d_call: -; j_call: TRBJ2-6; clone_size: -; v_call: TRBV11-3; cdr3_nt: TGTGCCAGCGGTTCGAGTTCCGGGGCCAACGTCCTGACTTTC; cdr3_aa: CASGSSSGANVLTF
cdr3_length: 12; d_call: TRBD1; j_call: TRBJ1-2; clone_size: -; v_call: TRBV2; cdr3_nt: TGTGCCAGCAGCGGGACAGTCTATGGCTACACCTTC; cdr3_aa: CASSGTVYGYTF
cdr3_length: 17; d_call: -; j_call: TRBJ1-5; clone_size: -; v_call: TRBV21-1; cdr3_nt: TGTGCCAGCAGCAAAGATTCGGAAAGGACAAGCAATCAGCCCCAGCATTTT; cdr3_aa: CASSKDSERTSNQPQHF
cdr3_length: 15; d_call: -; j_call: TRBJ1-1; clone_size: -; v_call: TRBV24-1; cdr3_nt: TGTGCCACCAGTGATCCCCAAGGGGGGGACACTGAAGCTTTCTTT; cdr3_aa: CATSDPQGGDTEAFF
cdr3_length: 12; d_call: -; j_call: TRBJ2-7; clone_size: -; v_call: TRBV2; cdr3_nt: TGTGCCAGCACCGAAGGGGCCTACGAGCAGTACTTC; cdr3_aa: CASTEGAYEQYF
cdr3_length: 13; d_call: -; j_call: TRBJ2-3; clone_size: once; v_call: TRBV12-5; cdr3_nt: TGTGCTAGTGGTCCCGGACAACCAGATACGCAGTATTTT; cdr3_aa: CASGPGQPDTQYF
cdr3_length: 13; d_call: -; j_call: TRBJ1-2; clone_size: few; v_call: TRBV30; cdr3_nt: TGTGCCTGGAAAAACGAGTTTAACTATGGCTACACCTTC; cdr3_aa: CAWKNEFNYGYTF
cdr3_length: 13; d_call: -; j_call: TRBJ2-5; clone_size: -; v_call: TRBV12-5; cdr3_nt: TGTGCTAGTGGTTTGGACCAGGTGGAGACCCAGTACTTC; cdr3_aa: CASGLDQVETQYF
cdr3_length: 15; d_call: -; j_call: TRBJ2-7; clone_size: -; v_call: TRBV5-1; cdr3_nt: TGCGCCAGCAGCATATCGGGACACTACTCCTACGAGCAGTACTTC; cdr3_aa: CASSISGHYSYEQYF
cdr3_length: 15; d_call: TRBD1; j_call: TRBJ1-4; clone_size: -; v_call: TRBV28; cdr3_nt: TGTGCCAGCAGTTCTCCGGGACAGGGGCATGAAAAACTGTTTTTT; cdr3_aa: CASSSPGQGHEKLFF
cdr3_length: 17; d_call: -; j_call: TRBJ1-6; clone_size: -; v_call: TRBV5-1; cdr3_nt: TGCGCCAGCAGCTTGGCCTTGGCAGGGCAGAGTAATTCACCCCTCCACTTT; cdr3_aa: CASSLALAGQSNSPLHF
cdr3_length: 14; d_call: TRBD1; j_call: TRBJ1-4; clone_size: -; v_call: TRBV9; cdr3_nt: TGTGCCAGCAGCGTCGGGACAGGGTATGAAAAACTGTTTTTT; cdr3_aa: CASSVGTGYEKLFF
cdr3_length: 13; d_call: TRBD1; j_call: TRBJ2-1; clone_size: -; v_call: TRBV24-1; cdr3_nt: TGTGCCACCACCTCGGACAGGGGAGAAGAGCAGTTCTTC; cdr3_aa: CATTSDRGEEQFF
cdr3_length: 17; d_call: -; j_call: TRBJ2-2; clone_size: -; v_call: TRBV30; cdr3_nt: TGTGCCTGGAGTGTACGGACCCGAGGGTTGAACACCGGGGAGCTGTTTTTT; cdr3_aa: CAWSVRTRGLNTGELFF
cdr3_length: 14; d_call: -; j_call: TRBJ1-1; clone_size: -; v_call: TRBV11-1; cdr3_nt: TGTGCCAGCAGCCCGCTCCACGGGTTCACTGAAGCTTTCTTT; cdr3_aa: CASSPLHGFTEAFF
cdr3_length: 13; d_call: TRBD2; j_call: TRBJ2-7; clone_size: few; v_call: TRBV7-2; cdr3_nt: TGTGCCAGCAGCCAGCGCGGGAGCAGGGAGCAGTACTTC; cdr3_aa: CASSQRGSREQYF
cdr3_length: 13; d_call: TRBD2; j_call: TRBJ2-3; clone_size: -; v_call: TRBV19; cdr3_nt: TGTGCCAGTACCGAGGGAGGGCGAAATATGCAGTATTTT; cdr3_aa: CASTEGGRNMQYF
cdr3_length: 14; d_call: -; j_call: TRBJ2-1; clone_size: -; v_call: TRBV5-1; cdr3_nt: TGCGCCAGCAGCTTGACCAGCTCCTACAATGAGCAGTTCTTC; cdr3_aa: CASSLTSSYNEQFF
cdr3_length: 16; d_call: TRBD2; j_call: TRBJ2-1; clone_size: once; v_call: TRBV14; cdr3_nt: TGTGCCAGCAGCCAGACTAGCGCCAGATCATACAATGAGCAGTTCTTC; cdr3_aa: CASSQTSARSYNEQFF
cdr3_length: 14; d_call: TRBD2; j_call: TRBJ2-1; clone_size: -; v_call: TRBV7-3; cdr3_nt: TGTGCCAGCAGCTCGGGACTAGCCTACAATGAGCAGTTCTTC; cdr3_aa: CASSSGLAYNEQFF
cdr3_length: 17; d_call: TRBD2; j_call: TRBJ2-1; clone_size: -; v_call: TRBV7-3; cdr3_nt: TGTGCCAGCAGCCCAAGGGGTGTGGCGGGAGTTTTCGATGAGCAGTTCTTC; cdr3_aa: CASSPRGVAGVFDEQFF
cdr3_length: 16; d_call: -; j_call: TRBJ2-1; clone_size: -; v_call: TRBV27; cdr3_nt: TGTGCCAGCAGTTTGACTGGATACAAGACCTACAATGAGCAGTTCTTC; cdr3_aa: CASSLTGYKTYNEQFF